The 10 T cell receptor beta chains listed next were all sequenced from one sample in a study of regulatory dendritic cells for organ transplantation. This table comes from immunoSEQ multiplex PCR, and its TCRdb copy is limited to in-frame clones, with some not included. The sample yields fewer than 40,000 clones, about 90% seen once. The sequenced sample was naive CD8+ T cells from blood. The subset was: CD45RA+ naive T cells. Source of these receptors: a human donor in good health.

The chain has TRBV7-6 and TRBJ1-2; perhaps TRBD1 as D (6 bases). Looked up from germline, CDR1 is SGHVS and CDR2 is FNYEAQ. The ends were cut back, 3 bases at V and 4 bases at J, with 21 bases in the middle. The CDR3 is 17 residues long. The DNA of the CDR3 is TGTGCCAGCAGCTTTGGTGGAGGGGGAGGTTCGGTCTATGGCTACACCTTC. Its translation: CASSFGGGGGSVYGYTF.

This clone has a single count. CDR3: CASSQDWETGDIQYF. In nucleotides, the CDR3 is TGCGCCAGCAGCCAAGATTGGGAAACCGGGGACATTCAGTACTTC. The chain has TRBV4-3 and TRBJ2-4; possibly TRBD2 for D (5 bases). The CDR3 consists of 15 residues. V was clipped by 0 bases and J by 8 bases, with 14 bases between them. The germline V gene encodes CDR1 LGHNA and CDR2 YSLEER.

This rearrangement joins TRBV30 to TRBJ2-7, with 7 bases aligning to TRBD2. The CDR3 runs to 13 residues. Germline CDR1 and CDR2: GTSNPN and SVGIG (reference sequence). The J segment lost 2 bases and the V segment lost 7 bases, leaving 8 bases of the junction unmatched. CDR3: CASARGSTYEQYF. The CDR3 DNA sequence: TGTGCCTCGGCTCGCGGGAGCACCTACGAGCAGTACTTC.

The chain carries TRBV9 and TRBJ1-2; weak D call: TRBD1 (5 bases). Germline V gene lookup returns CDR1 SGDLS and CDR2 YYNGEE. This CDR3 contains 11 residues. Between the trimmed V and J ends, which lost 4 bases and 8 bases, there was a span of 9 bases. The CDR3 loop reads CASSTRTGYTF. The CDR3 region has the DNA TGTGCCAGCAGCACCCGGACAGGCTACACCTTC.

This chain uses TRBV9 with TRBJ1-3; D might be TRBD1 (5 bases). Trimming pared 0 bases from V and 0 bases from J, leaving 13 bases between. The V gene's germline CDR1 is SGDLS and CDR2 YYNGEE. The CDR3 contains 17 residues. The CDR3, as DNA: TGTGCCAGCAGCGTAGTAGGAGGGGTCCTCTCTGGAAACACCATATATTTT. Translation: CASSVVGGVLSGNTIYF.

The rearrangement uses TRBV9 and TRBJ2-1; 11 nucleotides agree with TRBD2. Germline V gene sequence: CDR1 SGDLS, CDR2 YYNGEE. With 4 bases clipped from V and 4 bases from J, the junction kept 10 bases outside the gene matches. This CDR3 contains 17 residues. The CDR3 sequence: CASSRNQLAGAYNEQFF. DNA of the CDR3: TGTGCCAGCAGCCGTAACCAACTAGCGGGAGCTTACAATGAGCAGTTCTTC.

V gene TRBV5-6 combines with J gene TRBJ2-7, with 7 bases that match TRBD1. Germline V lookup: CDR1 SGHDT, CDR2 YYEEEE. The length of the CDR3 is 16 residues. Germline trimming cut 3 bases from V and 2 bases from J; bases unmatched to any gene: 11. CDR3 in DNA: TGTGCCAGCAGCTCCCTCGCCCGGGACAGAGCCTACGAGCAGTACTTC. Translated, it gives CASSSLARDRAYEQYF.

V is TRBV27 and J is TRBJ2-7, with D perhaps matching TRBD1 (6 bases). The V end lost 5 bases, the J end lost 5 bases, and 13 bases lay between the germline ends. The germline V gene has CDR1 MNHEY and CDR2 SMNVEV (reference sequence). The CDR3 is 13 amino acids. CDR3 protein: CASSLGTLDEQYF. CDR3 coding DNA: TGTGCCAGCAGTCTAGGGACATTGGACGAGCAGTACTTC.

The chain uses TRBV7-9 and TRBJ2-1, with 13 bases aligning to TRBD2. From germline, CDR1 is SEHNR and CDR2 FQNEAQ (reference sequence). The ends lost 3 bases at V and 1 base at J; junction bases unmatched: 6. The CDR3 spans 18 residues. CDR3 DNA sequence: TGTGCCAGCAGCTTCGAACTAGCGGGGGGGCCTTCCTACAATGAGCAGTTCTTC. Protein sequence: CASSFELAGGPSYNEQFF.

The chain links TRBV29-1 to TRBJ2-7; the D is unclear. CDR1 and CDR2 (germline): SQVTM, ANQGSEA. V was cut by 8 bases and J by 0 bases, with 17 bases left in between. CDR3 size: 14 residues. The CDR3 sequence: CSHLGDDDSYEQYF. The DNA of the CDR3 is TGCAGCCATCTTGGGGATGATGACTCCTACGAGCAGTACTTC.